These T cell receptor beta chains were read from a single sample in a study of blood T cell repertoires in COVID-19. Sequencing was performed with immunoSEQ multiplex PCR; in TCRdb, only in-frame clones are kept and a portion is missing. The data show tens of thousands of clones, with about 88% seen just once and roughly an eighth held by the top ten. The sequenced material came from peripheral blood. All receptors come from a human donor in a cohort sampled during active COVID-19. CDR3s include the opening cysteine and the closing phenylalanine or tryptophan. The order of the fields is J gene, D gene, clone size, V gene, CDR3 protein, CDR3 DNA. A D gene is named only where the DNA matches it firmly. Size is stated for part of the rows, as once, few or many counts, or as a class when the clone is expanded.

J: TRBJ1-4; D: .; size: .; V: TRBV5-1; CDR3: CASSLSTVSHEKLFF; DNA: TGCGCCAGCAGCTTGTCGACAGTGTCTCATGAAAAACTGTTTTTT
J: TRBJ1-2; D: TRBD1; size: .; V: TRBV19; CDR3: CASSGLGTDGYTF; DNA: TGTGCCAGTAGTGGACTCGGGACAGATGGCTACACCTTC
J: TRBJ2-1; D: TRBD2; size: few; V: TRBV6-5; CDR3: CASSYRLAPYNEQFF; DNA: TGTGCCAGCAGTTATAGACTAGCGCCCTACAATGAGCAGTTCTTC
J: TRBJ1-4; D: TRBD1; size: .; V: TRBV9; CDR3: CASTGPDRGGKLFF; DNA: TGTGCCAGCACCGGACCGGACAGGGGTGGAAAACTGTTTTTT
J: TRBJ2-1; D: TRBD1; size: .; V: TRBV13; CDR3: CASSPESGQGRAEQFF; DNA: TGTGCCAGCAGCCCTGAATCAGGACAGGGTAGGGCTGAGCAGTTCTTC
J: TRBJ2-7; D: .; size: .; V: TRBV19; CDR3: CASSPRGQPYEQYF; DNA: TGTGCCAGTAGTCCCCGGGGTCAGCCCTACGAGCAGTACTTC
J: TRBJ2-7; D: TRBD1; size: .; V: TRBV11-2; CDR3: CASSSDRGSIYEQYF; DNA: TGTGCCAGCAGCTCAGACAGGGGGTCAATTTACGAGCAGTACTTC
J: TRBJ2-7; D: TRBD1; size: .; V: TRBV7-9; CDR3: CASSLDLVSTGVPYEQYF; DNA: TGTGCCAGCAGCTTAGACCTCGTCTCGACAGGGGTCCCCTACGAGCAGTACTTC
J: TRBJ2-3; D: TRBD1; size: .; V: TRBV23-1; CDR3: CASSQTDRGRSTDTQYF; DNA: TGCGCCAGCAGTCAAACTGACAGGGGCCGGAGCACAGATACGCAGTATTTT
J: TRBJ1-1; D: .; size: .; V: TRBV6-1; CDR3: CASSESPGTEAFF; DNA: TGTGCCAGCAGTGAAAGTCCGGGCACTGAAGCTTTCTTT
J: TRBJ2-4; D: TRBD1; size: .; V: TRBV30; CDR3: CAWSVQGAKNIQYF; DNA: TGTGCCTGGAGTGTACAGGGGGCCAAAAACATTCAGTACTTC
J: TRBJ2-1; D: TRBD2; size: .; V: TRBV5-1; CDR3: CASSLGSGALSSYNEQFF; DNA: TGCGCCAGCAGCTTGGGTAGCGGGGCCTTGAGCTCCTACAATGAGCAGTTCTTC
J: TRBJ2-1; D: .; size: .; V: TRBV24-1; CDR3: CATSDSGDGVLEQFF; DNA: TGTGCCACCAGTGATTCGGGGGACGGAGTTTTGGAGCAGTTCTTC
J: TRBJ1-4; D: TRBD1; size: .; V: TRBV6-2/TRBV6-3; CDR3: CASSYPTGEKLFF; DNA: TGTGCCAGCAGTTACCCGACAGGGGAAAAACTGTTTTTT
J: TRBJ2-7; D: .; size: .; V: TRBV20-1; CDR3: CSASPGGGNEQYF; DNA: TGCAGTGCTAGTCCCGGCGGGGGCAACGAGCAGTACTTC
J: TRBJ1-1; D: .; size: .; V: TRBV5-6; CDR3: CASSFYRAANTEAFF; DNA: TGTGCCAGCAGCTTCTACAGGGCCGCGAACACTGAAGCTTTCTTT
J: TRBJ1-2; D: .; size: .; V: TRBV4-1; CDR3: CASSQGAQDFYGYTF; DNA: TGCGCCAGCAGCCAAGGGGCACAGGATTTCTATGGCTACACCTTC
J: TRBJ1-4; D: .; size: .; V: TRBV4-3; CDR3: CASSQDQGREKLFF; DNA: TGCGCCAGCAGCCAAGACCAGGGTAGGGAAAAACTGTTTTTT
J: TRBJ1-1; D: .; size: .; V: TRBV19; CDR3: CASSIGEGASPEKRSF; DNA: TGTGCCAGTAGTATCGGGGAGGGAGCCTCTCCAGAAAAGAGATCCTTT
J: TRBJ2-7; D: .; size: .; V: TRBV18; CDR3: CASSPDYSYEQYF; DNA: TGTGCCAGCTCACCGGACTACTCCTACGAGCAGTACTTC
J: TRBJ1-6; D: .; size: .; V: TRBV4-3; CDR3: CASSQDYSNNSPLHF; DNA: TGCGCCAGCAGCCAAGATTACAGTAATAATTCACCCCTCCACTTT
J: TRBJ2-7; D: .; size: .; V: TRBV27; CDR3: CASRRGTGSFHEQYF; DNA: TGTGCCAGCAGGCGGGGGACAGGTAGTTTTCACGAGCAGTACTTC
J: TRBJ2-7; D: TRBD1; size: .; V: TRBV7-6; CDR3: CASSSGQGISYEQYF; DNA: TGTGCCAGCAGCAGCGGACAGGGGATATCCTACGAGCAGTACTTC
J: TRBJ1-5; D: .; size: .; V: TRBV7-2; CDR3: CASRWIANQPQHF; DNA: TGTGCCAGCCGGTGGATAGCCAATCAGCCCCAGCATTTT
J: TRBJ2-7; D: .; size: .; V: TRBV10-3; CDR3: CAISETAYEQYF; DNA: TGTGCCATCAGTGAGACAGCCTACGAGCAGTACTTC
J: TRBJ2-2; D: TRBD1; size: .; V: TRBV5-1; CDR3: CASSLAGTGNTGELFF; DNA: TGCGCCAGCAGCTTGGCTGGGACAGGGAACACCGGGGAGCTGTTTTTT
J: TRBJ1-6; D: .; size: once; V: TRBV4-1; CDR3: CASSPAGDSPLHF; DNA: TGCGCCAGCAGCCCCGCGGGGGATTCACCCCTCCACTTT
J: TRBJ2-2; D: .; size: .; V: TRBV11-2; CDR3: CASSPLGGGNTGELFF; DNA: TGTGCCAGCAGCCCCTTGGGCGGGGGCAACACCGGGGAGCTGTTTTTT
J: TRBJ1-2; D: TRBD1; size: few; V: TRBV7-9; CDR3: CASSPWTGGGYTF; DNA: TGTGCCAGCAGCCCGTGGACAGGGGGAGGCTACACCTTC
J: TRBJ1-5; D: .; size: .; V: TRBV29-1; CDR3: CSVSIGNSNQPQHF; DNA: TGCAGCGTTTCCATCGGGAATAGCAATCAGCCCCAGCATTTT
J: TRBJ2-7; D: TRBD1; size: .; V: TRBV4-1; CDR3: CASSQDPGQGAGDEQYF; DNA: TGCGCCAGCAGCCAAGACCCCGGACAGGGGGCTGGGGACGAGCAGTACTTC
J: TRBJ2-7; D: TRBD2; size: .; V: TRBV3-1/TRBV3-2; CDR3: CASSETSGTYEQYF; DNA: TGTGCCAGCAGTGAAACTAGCGGGACCTACGAGCAGTACTTC
J: TRBJ2-5; D: .; size: .; V: TRBV6-2/TRBV6-3; CDR3: CASSSTPSYQETQYF; DNA: TGTGCCAGCAGCTCCACTCCCTCTTACCAAGAGACCCAGTACTTC
J: TRBJ2-3; D: .; size: .; V: TRBV29-1; CDR3: CSVWGDTDTQYF; DNA: TGCAGCGTTTGGGGGGACACAGATACGCAGTATTTT
J: TRBJ1-4; D: TRBD1; size: .; V: TRBV30; CDR3: CALKGDRGHEKLFF; DNA: TGTGCTTTGAAGGGGGACAGGGGTCATGAAAAACTGTTTTTT
J: TRBJ2-3; D: TRBD2; size: .; V: TRBV7-9; CDR3: CASSLLWTSDYF; DNA: TGTGCCAGCAGCCTCCTCTGGACTAGCGACTATTTT
J: TRBJ1-1; D: .; size: .; V: TRBV4-1; CDR3: CASSQDAQGRAEAFF; DNA: TGCGCCAGCAGCCAAGATGCGCAGGGGAGGGCTGAAGCTTTCTTT
J: TRBJ1-6; D: TRBD1; size: few; V: TRBV27; CDR3: CASSPLGQGNSPLHF; DNA: TGTGCCAGCAGCCCCTTGGGACAGGGTAATTCACCCCTCCACTTT
J: TRBJ2-2; D: .; size: .; V: TRBV3-1/TRBV3-2; CDR3: CASSQQGGTGELFF; DNA: TGTGCCAGCAGCCAACAGGGGGGCACCGGGGAGCTGTTTTTT
J: TRBJ2-1; D: TRBD1; size: .; V: TRBV18; CDR3: CASSGQGADYNEQFF; DNA: TGTGCCAGCTCAGGTCAGGGGGCAGACTACAATGAGCAGTTCTTC
J: TRBJ2-3; D: TRBD2; size: .; V: TRBV5-4; CDR3: CASRPGLAGGADTQYF; DNA: TGTGCCAGCAGACCCGGACTAGCGGGGGGCGCAGATACGCAGTATTTT
J: TRBJ1-1; D: .; size: .; V: TRBV4-3; CDR3: CASSPREGRLLETEAFF; DNA: TGCGCCAGCAGCCCAAGAGAGGGAAGGCTGTTGGAGACTGAAGCTTTCTTT
J: TRBJ1-2; D: TRBD1; size: .; V: TRBV11-2; CDR3: CASSPGTAEAGTF; DNA: TGTGCCAGCAGCCCAGGGACAGCCGAGGCGGGGACCTTC
J: TRBJ2-7; D: TRBD2; size: .; V: TRBV4-3; CDR3: CASSPGLAGDEQYF; DNA: TGCGCCAGCAGCCCTGGACTAGCGGGGGACGAGCAGTACTTC
J: TRBJ2-5; D: .; size: .; V: TRBV6-5; CDR3: CASSLGSQPMETQYF; DNA: TGTGCCAGCAGTTTAGGGAGTCAGCCAATGGAGACCCAGTACTTC
J: TRBJ2-1; D: TRBD1; size: .; V: TRBV4-1; CDR3: CASSHPDRANEQFF; DNA: TGCGCCAGCAGCCATCCGGACAGGGCCAATGAGCAGTTCTTC
J: TRBJ2-3; D: .; size: .; V: TRBV5-4; CDR3: CASRGGGGLTDTQYF; DNA: TGTGCCAGCAGGGGCGGGGGCGGGCTCACAGATACGCAGTATTTT
J: TRBJ2-5; D: .; size: .; V: TRBV7-9; CDR3: CASSLAASVKETQYF; DNA: TGTGCCAGCAGCTTAGCAGCTAGCGTAAAGGAGACCCAGTACTTC
J: TRBJ2-1; D: TRBD2; size: .; V: TRBV9; CDR3: CASSVSGGPRSYNEQFF; DNA: TGTGCCAGCAGCGTAAGCGGGGGCCCAAGGTCCTACAATGAGCAGTTCTTC
J: TRBJ1-3; D: .; size: .; V: TRBV18; CDR3: CASSSNSGNTIYF; DNA: TGTGCCAGCTCCTCAAACAGTGGAAACACCATATATTTT
J: TRBJ2-2; D: .; size: once; V: TRBV6-5; CDR3: CASRELPNTGELFF; DNA: TGTGCCAGCAGGGAGCTACCGAACACCGGGGAGCTGTTTTTT
J: TRBJ1-1; D: .; size: .; V: TRBV10-2; CDR3: CASRAGYEAFF; DNA: TGCGCCAGCAGAGCAGGGTACGAAGCTTTCTTT
J: TRBJ1-5; D: .; size: .; V: TRBV6-5; CDR3: CASSYSRRGNQPQHF; DNA: TGTGCCAGCAGTTACTCCAGACGGGGCAATCAGCCCCAGCATTTT
J: TRBJ2-5; D: TRBD2; size: .; V: TRBV7-9; CDR3: CASSLLAGPEETQYF; DNA: TGTGCCAGCAGCCTACTAGCGGGGCCGGAAGAGACCCAGTACTTC
J: TRBJ2-3; D: .; size: few; V: TRBV7-9; CDR3: CASRSTSGGARDTQYF; DNA: TGTGCCAGCAGAAGTACTAGTGGGGGGGCCAGAGATACGCAGTATTTT
J: TRBJ2-7; D: TRBD2; size: .; V: TRBV18; CDR3: CASSPLAGMDEQYF; DNA: TGTGCCAGCTCACCGCTAGCGGGGATGGACGAGCAGTACTTC